This paragraph reports one TCR beta chain. Sequencing used immunoSEQ multiplex PCR; TCRdb keeps in-frame clones, though not all of them. The data hold tens of thousands of clones, with 95% to 98% observed a single time. This sample stems from a study of B cell selection in AIRE deficiency. Sorting defined conventional CD4 T cells as CD4+CD127+. Germline CDR1 and CDR2: SGHRS and YFSETQ. Trimming stripped 0 bases from V and 6 bases from J, with 9 bases between. The CDR3 sequence is 14 residues long. Sequenced sample: conventional CD4+ T cells sorted from PBMCs. V and J are TRBV5-1 and TRBJ1-4; D is ambiguous. The clonotype originates from a human donor with AIRE deficiency. DNA for the CDR3: TGCGCCAGCAGCTTGGGGAGGTACGATGAAAAACTGTTTTTT. This translates into CASSLGRYDEKLFF.